The rows below give T cell receptor beta chains drawn from one sample of a study of T cell repertoires in ileal Crohn's disease. TCRdb's copy holds only in-frame clones and misses some; the assay was immunoSEQ multiplex PCR. Of some 6,700 clones in the sample, 75% to 85% were seen once. Sequenced: ileal tissue. The receptors were sampled from an adult with Crohn's disease. Each CDR3 is given with its conserved first and last residue. A D gene is named only where the DNA matches it firmly. Clone size is not always given. Where it is, it says once, few, many or a class for expanded clones.

J: TRBJ1-5
length: 15
size: .
V: TRBV7-9
D: .
DNA: TGTGCCAGCAGCAAAAGGGCGGAGGGGAATCAGCCCCAGCATTTT
CDR3: CASSKRAEGNQPQHF

J: TRBJ2-2
length: 13
size: .
V: TRBV6-4
D: TRBD2
DNA: TGTGCCAGCAGCAAGCGGGAGGCCGGGGAGCTGTTTTTT
CDR3: CASSKREAGELFF

J: TRBJ2-5
length: 16
size: once
V: TRBV11-2
D: TRBD2
DNA: TGTGCCAGCAGCTTAGGTCCTAGCGGGAGGCATGAGACCCAGTACTTC
CDR3: CASSLGPSGRHETQYF

J: TRBJ1-4
length: 15
size: .
V: TRBV4-2
D: TRBD1
DNA: TGTGCCAGCAGCCATCCGGGACAGAGTAATGAAAAACTGTTTTTT
CDR3: CASSHPGQSNEKLFF

J: TRBJ2-7
length: 14
size: once
V: TRBV4-1
D: TRBD1
DNA: TGCGCCAGCAGCCAATCTAAGACAGGGGACGAGCAGTACTTC
CDR3: CASSQSKTGDEQYF

J: TRBJ2-1
length: 16
size: .
V: TRBV5-1
D: TRBD1
DNA: TGCGCCAGCAGCTTGGCGGGGGGGACAGGGGTGAATGAGCAGTTCTTC
CDR3: CASSLAGGTGVNEQFF

J: TRBJ2-2
length: 16
size: once
V: TRBV30
D: .
DNA: TGTGCCTGGAGTGTACAGAGGGCTACCGGCACCGGGGAGCTGTTTTTT
CDR3: CAWSVQRATGTGELFF

J: TRBJ2-2
length: 17
size: .
V: TRBV5-6
D: TRBD2
DNA: TGTGCCAGCAGCCCGTTGACTAGCGGGATGAACACCGGGGAGCTGTTTTTT
CDR3: CASSPLTSGMNTGELFF

J: TRBJ2-2
length: 15
size: .
V: TRBV6-5
D: TRBD1
DNA: TGTGCCAGCAGGATACAGGGGGCCGGCACCGGGGAGCTGTTTTTT
CDR3: CASRIQGAGTGELFF

J: TRBJ1-1
length: 12
size: .
V: TRBV7-9
D: .
DNA: TGTGCCAGCAACCGGGTAGGGGGGGGAGCTTTCTTT
CDR3: CASNRVGGGAFF

J: TRBJ2-7
length: 11
size: .
V: TRBV7-9
D: .
DNA: TGTGCCAGCAGCTTCAGCTACGAGCAGTACTTC
CDR3: CASSFSYEQYF